The clone carrying this T cell receptor beta chain turned up a few times. Per germline, CDR1 MNHEY and CDR2 SVGAGI. Between the trimmed V and J ends, which lost 6 bases and 7 bases, there was a span of 6 bases. This CDR3 is 10 amino acids long. Unique molecular identifiers were present on cDNA, and template switching added a universal primer site. TCRdb processed the 5' RACE reads anew with MiXCR; each CDR3 protein has one entry. The data show approximately 670,000 distinct CDR3 sequences, around 6% seen once. This specimen comes from a study of identical twins. Input material: naive T cells sorted from blood. The TCR sequence derives from a man between 18 and 35 years old in good health. The genes are TRBV6-5 and TRBJ1-2; no definite D call. CDR3 region: CASRGLGYTF. In nucleotides, the CDR3 is TGTGCCAGCAGAGGACTTGGCTACACCTTC.